This T cell receptor beta chain derives from a study of beta chain features in type 1 diabetes. At the level of the study: Patients and healthy donors were similar in age, gender and cell yields.

cDNA synthesis used the whole RNA isolate, giving expressed TCRB sequences. Sequenced by immunoSEQ multiplex PCR; TCRdb stores in-frame clones only, minus some. The sample records about 160,000 clones, about 9.3% being singletons. As concerns this clone: The antigen remains undetermined.

General observations from the study: Shorter TCRB CDR3s, moderately but significantly so, were found in Type 1 diabetes patients in all four CD4+ subsets. For cells with high TCR expression, cDNA sequencing could yield over-representation. Patients with type 1 diabetes carried fewer insertions and had more deletions at their VDJ junctions.

V shed 4 bases, J shed 3 bases, and the junction held 3 bases outside the gene matches. The CDR3 contains 13 residues. Germline values: CDR1 GTSNPN, CDR2 SVGIG (reference sequence). Sorted populations all had greater than 95% purity. This chain links TRBV30 with TRBJ1-5, with 7 bases that match TRBD1. Sequenced: central memory CD4+ T cells from blood. This receptor was obtained from a man aged 25 to 45 with type 1 diabetes. CDR3: CAWNTGDNQPQHF. CDR3 nucleotide sequence: TGTGCCTGGAATACAGGGGACAATCAGCCCCAGCATTTT. Supplemented by reference TRBV30 and TRBJ1-5, the full variable domain reads SQTIHQWPATLVQPVGSPLSLECTVEGTSNPNLYWYRQAAGRGLQLLFYSVGIGQISSEVPQNLSASRPQDRQFILSSKKLLLSDSGFYLCAWNTGDNQPQHFGDGTRLSIL.